This T cell receptor (beta chain) was documented in a study of cytomegalovirus exposure and HLA in healthy donors. Study-wide results and limits: The study listed about 150 cytomegalovirus-associated TCR beta chains. It was assumed in the presence/absence analyses that sequencing depth was roughly uniform across donors.

V lost 0 bases to trimming and J lost 3 bases, with 9 bases between them. The germline V gene has CDR1 SGHRS and CDR2 YFSETQ. CDR3 length: 15 residues. A note on this clone: Its antigen is undetermined.

A multiplex PCR was run with 60 Vbeta primers and 13 Jbeta primers. The repertoire was sequenced with immunoSEQ multiplex PCR; TCRdb's copy has only in-frame clones and lacks some. The sample contains about 150,000 clones, around 83% of which appear only once. The chain combines TRBV5-1 with TRBJ1-4; D unclear. This clonotype was obtained from a man between 25 and 39 years old in good health and CMV-seropositive. The sample comprised PBMCs. The CDR3 nucleotides are TGCGCCAGCAGCTTGGTTCCAGGCTCTAATGAAAAACTGTTTTTT. Translating gives CASSLVPGSNEKLFF.